This T cell receptor (beta chain) was sequenced in a study of blood T cell repertoires in COVID-19. Study-level background: The samples span acute and convalescent COVID-19 from the United States, Italy and Spain. T cells, B-cell-depleted T cells, or PBMCs supplied cDNA or gDNA.

Per the original data handling: Amplification with reference gene primers provided the estimates of nucleated cell counts. TCRdb's table, derived via immunoSEQ multiplex PCR, lists solely in-frame clones and lacks some. The V and J calls and the clone size are those of that table, but D and trimming were determined from the DNA. Of 250,000 to 350,000 clones listed, over 75% were seen once; the top ten hold under 15%. This CDR3 is built from 14 residues. Unmatched junction bases numbered 11, after V lost 10 bases and J lost 4 bases. The germline gives CDR1 SEHNR, CDR2 FQNEAQ (reference sequence). This chain links TRBV7-9 with TRBJ2-3; 7 nucleotides line up with TRBD2. The source material was peripheral blood. The sequence was collected from a woman aged 55-69 years with acute or convalescent COVID-19. CDR3 sequence (DNA): TGTGCCATTCCTCTACGCGGGAGTGCAGATACGCAGTATTTT. Translating it yields CAIPLRGSADTQYF. Complete variable domain (other parts from reference TRBV7-9 and TRBJ2-3): DTGVSQNPRHKITKRGQNVTFRCDPISEHNRLYWYRQTLGQGPEFLTYFQNEAQLEKSRLLSDRFSAERPKGSFSTLEIQRTEQGDSAMYLCAIPLRGSADTQYFGPGTRLTVL.